Listed below are T cell receptor beta chains from one sample, sequenced in a study of T cell responses to AZD1222 COVID-19 vaccine. Sequencing used immunoSEQ multiplex PCR; TCRdb keeps in-frame clones, though not all of them. The sample consists of some 280,000 clones, almost 95% of them appearing once. Sequences were derived from peripheral blood, sampled 28 days after the second AZD1222 dose. All receptors derive from an adult who received the AZD1222 COVID-19 vaccine. The CDR3 runs from the conserved cysteine through the conserved F or W. A D gene is named only where the DNA matches it firmly. Expanded clones are given a class, and other clones once, few, many or no size at all.

>.|TRBJ1-5|.|TRBV2
CATRLESHSNQPQHF
TGTGCCACCCGATTGGAGAGTCATAGCAATCAGCCCCAGCATTTT
>TRBD1|TRBJ1-1|.|TRBV4-1
CASSQVGQGDTEAFF
TGCGCCAGCAGCCAAGTAGGACAGGGCGACACTGAAGCTTTCTTT
>.|TRBJ1-6|.|TRBV9
CASSDPRGSSYNSPLHF
TGTGCCAGCAGCGACCCCAGGGGAAGCTCCTATAATTCACCCCTCCACTTT
>TRBD1|TRBJ1-2|.|TRBV11-2
CASSRATGGIYGYTF
TGTGCCAGCAGCCGCGCTACAGGGGGCATCTATGGCTACACCTTC
>.|TRBJ1-5|once|TRBV7-2
CASSFSGHDGSNQPQHF
TGTGCCAGCAGCTTCTCCGGACACGATGGGAGCAATCAGCCCCAGCATTTT
>TRBD1|TRBJ1-4|.|TRBV7-8
CATSGTGALLATNEKLFF
TGTGCCACCTCCGGGACAGGGGCCCTACTTGCAACTAATGAAAAACTGTTTTTT
>.|TRBJ2-7|.|TRBV28
CASRAGFSYEQYF
TGTGCCAGCAGGGCGGGATTTTCCTACGAGCAGTACTTC
>TRBD2|TRBJ2-3|.|TRBV5-1
CASSLTSGTTDTQYF
TGCGCCAGCAGCTTGACTAGCGGGACCACAGATACGCAGTATTTT
>.|TRBJ2-3|.|TRBV3-1/TRBV3-2
CASSPAGTTDTQYF
TGTGCCAGCAGCCCCGCTGGGACCACAGATACGCAGTATTTT
>.|TRBJ2-7|.|TRBV25-1
CASSGGAGTASYEQYF
TGTGCCAGCAGTGGAGGGGCCGGGACCGCGTCTTACGAGCAGTACTTC
>TRBD2|TRBJ2-2|.|TRBV19
CASRGTSGDTGELFF
TGTGCCAGTAGGGGGACTAGCGGTGACACCGGGGAGCTGTTTTTT
>.|TRBJ1-1|.|TRBV7-9
CASSRNTEAFF
TGTGCCAGCAGCAGGAACACTGAAGCTTTCTTT
>.|TRBJ2-2|.|TRBV4-2
CASSQEARNTGELFF
TGTGCCAGCAGCCAAGAAGCCAGAAACACCGGGGAGCTGTTTTTT
>.|TRBJ1-2|.|TRBV24-1
CATSDNNRDQRGYTF
TGTGCCACCAGTGACAATAACCGGGACCAAAGGGGCTACACCTTC
>TRBD1|TRBJ2-7|once|TRBV5-4
CASSTSTGPEQYF
TGTGCCAGCAGCACCTCGACAGGGCCCGAGCAGTACTTC
>.|TRBJ1-5|.|TRBV2
CASSVAGYSNQPQHF
TGTGCCAGCAGTGTGGCAGGGTATAGCAATCAGCCCCAGCATTTT
>.|TRBJ1-5|once|TRBV29-1
CSVAAGFNQPQHF
TGCAGCGTTGCGGCGGGCTTTAATCAGCCCCAGCATTTT
>.|TRBJ1-2|.|TRBV3-1/TRBV3-2
CASSQDPDITYGYTF
TGTGCCAGCAGCCAAGACCCCGACATTACCTATGGCTACACCTTC
>.|TRBJ2-7|.|TRBV29-1
CSVDTPPGSEQYF
TGCAGCGTTGATACTCCCCCCGGTAGCGAGCAGTACTTC
>.|TRBJ2-2|.|TRBV28
CASITRRPNTGELFF
TGTGCCAGCATAACCAGACGGCCGAACACCGGGGAGCTGTTTTTT
>TRBD1|TRBJ1-5|.|TRBV10-2
CAAGTENQPQHF
TGCGCCGCAGGGACAGAAAATCAGCCCCAGCATTTT
>TRBD1|TRBJ2-6|.|TRBV6-1
CASSEADYWRTGTGANVLTF
TGTGCCAGCAGTGAAGCGGACTACTGGCGGACAGGGACTGGGGCCAACGTCCTGACTTTC
>.|TRBJ2-2|.|TRBV29-1
CSVAQGGTGELFF
TGCAGCGTTGCTCAGGGGGGGACCGGGGAGCTGTTTTTT
>.|TRBJ2-7|.|TRBV2
CASRAVYSSYEQYF
TGTGCCAGCAGGGCGGTGTATAGCTCCTACGAGCAGTACTTC
>TRBD2|TRBJ2-7|.|TRBV2
CASIKRERGEQYF
TGTGCCAGCATCAAGCGGGAGAGAGGCGAGCAGTACTTC
>TRBD2|TRBJ2-7|.|TRBV6-6
CASSRPIAGGSHEQYF
TGTGCCAGCAGCCGTCCAATAGCGGGAGGGAGCCACGAGCAGTACTTC
>.|TRBJ2-7|once|TRBV4-1
CASSHPRSGDSYEQYF
TGCGCCAGCAGCCACCCTAGAAGCGGGGACAGCTACGAGCAGTACTTC
>.|TRBJ2-6|.|TRBV14
CASSQLGSSGANVLTF
TGTGCCAGCAGCCAACTAGGAAGCTCTGGGGCCAACGTCCTGACTTTC
>.|TRBJ1-2|once|TRBV10-3
CAGRQFREDGYTF
TGTGCCGGCAGACAGTTTCGGGAGGATGGCTACACCTTC
>.|TRBJ1-2|.|TRBV5-1
CASSLGPSNYGYTF
TGCGCCAGCAGCTTGGGGCCCTCTAACTATGGCTACACCTTC
>.|TRBJ1-1|once|TRBV10-3
CAISEDRSNTEAFF
TGTGCCATCAGTGAAGACAGGTCGAACACTGAAGCTTTCTTT
>.|TRBJ2-1|.|TRBV6-5
CASSYSSGTPYNEQFF
TGTGCCAGCAGTTACTCGAGTGGGACCCCCTACAATGAGCAGTTCTTC
>.|TRBJ1-1|.|TRBV6-5
CASTSSGWNTEAFF
TGTGCCAGCACCTCGTCAGGGTGGAACACTGAAGCTTTCTTT
>.|TRBJ1-5|.|TRBV28
CASSPLQQPQHF
TGTGCCAGCAGTCCCCTCCAACAGCCCCAGCATTTT
>TRBD1|TRBJ1-1|.|TRBV28
CASSPRRTGDTEAFF
TGTGCCAGCAGTCCCCGCCGGACAGGGGATACTGAAGCTTTCTTT
>.|TRBJ1-4|.|TRBV7-9
CASRKTNEKLFF
TGTGCCAGCAGGAAGACTAATGAAAAACTGTTTTTT
>.|TRBJ1-2|.|TRBV2
CASNPPWGGYTF
TGTGCCAGCAATCCCCCTTGGGGTGGCTACACCTTC
>.|TRBJ2-1|once|TRBV28
CASSFLVLNNEQFF
TGTGCCAGCAGTTTTCTGGTCCTCAACAATGAGCAGTTCTTC
>TRBD1|TRBJ1-1|.|TRBV24-1
CATSETGYTEAFF
TGTGCCACCAGTGAGACAGGGTACACTGAAGCTTTCTTT
>.|TRBJ1-5|.|TRBV19
CASRSQAARQPQHF
TGTGCCAGTAGGTCACAGGCCGCGCGACAGCCCCAGCATTTT